The source of this T cell receptor (beta chain) is a study of shared clonotypes between healthy human individuals. Study-wide context: The cohort had a couple of women and a few men, ages 18 to 49. General study points: Sequencing depth was a factor that was expected to affect clonotype sharing among donors. Represented genetic and exposure-history diversity was restricted by having few donors.

Germline assignment: CDR1 SNHLY and CDR2 FYNNEI. CDR3 size: 13 residues. J gave up 2 bases and V 6 bases, and 4 bases lay outside the gene matches. In the original processing: Junction-only sequences without quality scores were provided by ImmunoSEQ, so filtering was different. The repertoire was sequenced with immunoSEQ multiplex PCR; TCRdb's copy has only in-frame clones and lacks some. That table supplies the V and J calls and clone size; D and trimming were determined from the DNA. The table shows a few million clones, with approximately 92% occurring only once. Concerning this clone: Antigen: not known. At the DNA level, this CDR3 is encoded by other sequences in the same sample as well.

This receptor was obtained from a man between 18 and 29 years old in good health. Sequenced sample: naive CD4+ T cells sorted from blood. Described subset: CD45RA+ positively selected. V and J are TRBV2 and TRBJ2-7; 7 positions agree with TRBD1. CDR3 protein: CASRRTGTYEQYF. The CDR3 nucleotides read TGTGCCAGCAGGAGGACAGGAACCTACGAGCAGTACTTC.